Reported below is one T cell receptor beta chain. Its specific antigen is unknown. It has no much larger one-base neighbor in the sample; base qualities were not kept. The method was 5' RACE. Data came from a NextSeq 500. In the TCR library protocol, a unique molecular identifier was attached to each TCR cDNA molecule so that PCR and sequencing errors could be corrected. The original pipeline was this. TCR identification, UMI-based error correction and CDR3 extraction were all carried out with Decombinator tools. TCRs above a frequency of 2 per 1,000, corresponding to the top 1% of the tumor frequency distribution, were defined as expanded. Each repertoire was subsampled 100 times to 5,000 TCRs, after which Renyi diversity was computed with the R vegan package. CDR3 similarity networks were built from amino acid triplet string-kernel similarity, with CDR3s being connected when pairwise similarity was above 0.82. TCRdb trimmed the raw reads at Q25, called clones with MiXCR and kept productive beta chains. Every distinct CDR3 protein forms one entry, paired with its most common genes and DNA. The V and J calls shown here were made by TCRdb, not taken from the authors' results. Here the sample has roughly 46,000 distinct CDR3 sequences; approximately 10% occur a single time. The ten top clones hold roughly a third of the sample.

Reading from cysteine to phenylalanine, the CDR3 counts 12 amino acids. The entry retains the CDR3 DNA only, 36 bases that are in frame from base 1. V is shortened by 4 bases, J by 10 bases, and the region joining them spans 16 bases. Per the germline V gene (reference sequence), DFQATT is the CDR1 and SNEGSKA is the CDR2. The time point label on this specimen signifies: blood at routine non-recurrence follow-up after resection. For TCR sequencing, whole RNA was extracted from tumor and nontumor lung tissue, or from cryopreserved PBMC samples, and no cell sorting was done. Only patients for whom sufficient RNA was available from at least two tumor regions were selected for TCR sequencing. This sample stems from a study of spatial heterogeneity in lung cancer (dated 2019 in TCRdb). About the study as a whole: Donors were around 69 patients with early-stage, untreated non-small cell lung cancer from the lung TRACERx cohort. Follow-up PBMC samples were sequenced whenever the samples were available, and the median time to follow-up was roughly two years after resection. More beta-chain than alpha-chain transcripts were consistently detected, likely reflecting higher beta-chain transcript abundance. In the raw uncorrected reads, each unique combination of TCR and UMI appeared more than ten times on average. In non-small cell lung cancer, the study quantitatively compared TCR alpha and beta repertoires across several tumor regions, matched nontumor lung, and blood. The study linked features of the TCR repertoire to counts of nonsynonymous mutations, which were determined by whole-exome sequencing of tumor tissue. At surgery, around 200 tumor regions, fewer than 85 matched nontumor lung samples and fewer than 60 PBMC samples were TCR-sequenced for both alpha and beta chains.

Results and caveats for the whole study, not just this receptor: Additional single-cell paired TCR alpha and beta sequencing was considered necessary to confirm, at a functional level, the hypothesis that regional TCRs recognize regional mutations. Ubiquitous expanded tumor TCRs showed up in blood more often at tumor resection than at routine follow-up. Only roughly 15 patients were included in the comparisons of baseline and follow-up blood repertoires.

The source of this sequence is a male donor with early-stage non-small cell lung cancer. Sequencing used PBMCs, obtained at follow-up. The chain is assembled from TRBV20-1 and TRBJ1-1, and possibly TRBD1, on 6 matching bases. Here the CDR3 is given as CSANRGDAGAFF. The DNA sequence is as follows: TGCAGTGCTAATAGGGGGGACGCGGGAGCTTTCTTT.